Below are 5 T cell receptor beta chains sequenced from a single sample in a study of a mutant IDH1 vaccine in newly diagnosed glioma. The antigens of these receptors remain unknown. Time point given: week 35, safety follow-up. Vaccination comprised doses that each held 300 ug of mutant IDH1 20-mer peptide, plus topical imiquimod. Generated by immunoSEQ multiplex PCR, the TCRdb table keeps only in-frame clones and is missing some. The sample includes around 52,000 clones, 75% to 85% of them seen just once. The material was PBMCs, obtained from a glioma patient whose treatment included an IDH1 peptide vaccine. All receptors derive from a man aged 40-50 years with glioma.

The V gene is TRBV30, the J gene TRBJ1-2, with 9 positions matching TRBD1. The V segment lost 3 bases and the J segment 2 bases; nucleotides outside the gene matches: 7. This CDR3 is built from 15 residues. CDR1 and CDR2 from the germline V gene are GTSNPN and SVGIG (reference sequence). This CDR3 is CAWRRDRAMNYGYTF. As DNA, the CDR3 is TGTGCCTGGAGGAGGGACAGGGCTATGAACTATGGCTACACCTTC.

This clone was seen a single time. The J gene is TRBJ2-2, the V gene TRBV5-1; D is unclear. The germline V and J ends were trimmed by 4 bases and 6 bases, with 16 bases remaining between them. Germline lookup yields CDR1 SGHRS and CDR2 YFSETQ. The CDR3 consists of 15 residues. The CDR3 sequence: CASSLGGPGSGELFF. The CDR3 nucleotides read TGCGCCAGCAGCCTAGGTGGGCCAGGATCCGGGGAGCTGTTTTTT.

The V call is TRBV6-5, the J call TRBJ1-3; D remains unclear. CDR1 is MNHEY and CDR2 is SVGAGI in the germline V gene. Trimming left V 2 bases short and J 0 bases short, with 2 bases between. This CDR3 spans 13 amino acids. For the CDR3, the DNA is TGTGCCAGCAGTTACACCTCTGGAAACACCATATATTTT. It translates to CASSYTSGNTIYF.

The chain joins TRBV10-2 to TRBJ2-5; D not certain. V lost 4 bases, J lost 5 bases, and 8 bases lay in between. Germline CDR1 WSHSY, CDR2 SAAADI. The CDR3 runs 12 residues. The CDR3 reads CASSAGRETQYF. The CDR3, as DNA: TGCGCCAGCAGTGCAGGCAGGGAGACCCAGTACTTC.

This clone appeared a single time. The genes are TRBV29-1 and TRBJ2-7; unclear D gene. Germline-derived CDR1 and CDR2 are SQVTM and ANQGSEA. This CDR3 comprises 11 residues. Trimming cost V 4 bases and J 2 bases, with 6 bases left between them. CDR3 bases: TGCAGCGTTGTCGAGACCTACGAGCAGTACTTC. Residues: CSVVETYEQYF.